This T cell receptor beta chain was recorded in a study of regulatory T cells in long-lasting Graves disease. Per the germline V gene, CDR1 is SGHAT and CDR2 is FQNNGV. The CDR3 is 15 residues long. Unmatched junction bases numbered 5, after V lost 3 bases and J lost 0 bases. HTBI primers from iRepertoire and Arm-PCR of CDR3 regions yielded the TCR beta libraries. Each CDR3 protein is one row after TCRdb ran MiXCR on the multiplex PCR reads. The sample has hundreds of thousands of distinct CDR3 sequences; around 20% are singletons. This clonotype was picked up a small number of times. The time point denotes: persistent/refractory GD, antithyroid drugs over 5 years with positive TRAb. Construction of the TCR library relied on RNA isolated from PBMCs.

The clonotype comes from a female donor with Graves disease. The sequencing used peripheral blood mononuclear cells (PBMCs), collected when the disease was refractory, from a patient treated with antithyroid drugs. V usage is TRBV11-2 and J usage is TRBJ2-7, with 7 bases fitting TRBD2. The CDR3 reads CASSLPTSFSYEQYF. The CDR3 DNA follows: TGTGCCAGCAGCTTGCCGACTAGCTTCTCCTACGAGCAGTACTTC.